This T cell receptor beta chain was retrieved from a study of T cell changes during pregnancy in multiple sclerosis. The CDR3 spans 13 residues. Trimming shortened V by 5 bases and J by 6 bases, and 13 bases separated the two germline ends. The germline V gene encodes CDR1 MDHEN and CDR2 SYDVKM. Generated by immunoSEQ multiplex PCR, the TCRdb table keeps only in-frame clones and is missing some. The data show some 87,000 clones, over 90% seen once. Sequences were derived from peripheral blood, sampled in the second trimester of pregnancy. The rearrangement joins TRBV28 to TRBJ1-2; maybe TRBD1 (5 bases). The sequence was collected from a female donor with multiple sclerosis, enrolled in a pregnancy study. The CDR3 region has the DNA TGTGCCAGCAGTCCCCCCAGGGCCCATGGCTACACCTTC. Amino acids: CASSPPRAHGYTF.